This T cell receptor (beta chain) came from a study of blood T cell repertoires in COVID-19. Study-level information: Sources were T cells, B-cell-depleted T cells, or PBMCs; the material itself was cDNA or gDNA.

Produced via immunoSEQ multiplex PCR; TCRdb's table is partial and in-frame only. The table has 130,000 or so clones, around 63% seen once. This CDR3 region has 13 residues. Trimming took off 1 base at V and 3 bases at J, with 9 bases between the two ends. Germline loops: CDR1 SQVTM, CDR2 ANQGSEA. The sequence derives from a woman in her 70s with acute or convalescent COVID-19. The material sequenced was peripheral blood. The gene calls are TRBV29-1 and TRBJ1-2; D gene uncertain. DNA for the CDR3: TGCAGCGTTGAAGCTCCTAACTACTATGGCTACACCTTC. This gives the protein CSVEAPNYYGYTF. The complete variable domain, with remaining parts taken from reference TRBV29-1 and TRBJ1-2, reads SAVISQKPSRDICQRGTSLTIQCQVDSQVTMMFWYRQQPGQSLTLIATANQGSEATYESGFVIDKFPISRPNLTFSTLTVSNMSPEDSSIYLCSVEAPNYYGYTFGSGTRLTVV.